The present entry profiles one T cell receptor beta chain with its context. Its antigen is unknown. These data are taken from a study of shared clonotypes between healthy human individuals. General study findings and limits: Four donors shared approximately 5% of their naive CD4 clonotypes. The rarefaction results pointed to incomplete sorted-subset sequencing despite large depth.

J lost 5 bases, V lost 5 bases, and 21 bases had no gene match. Germline values: CDR1 SGHVS, CDR2 FQNEAQ. This CDR3 is 19 amino acids long. Over several immunoSEQ plates, each subset's genomic DNA was distributed in even portions. The assay was immunoSEQ multiplex PCR, and TCRdb's table has in-frame clones only and misses some. The repertoire consists of about a million clones, with 70% to 80% occurring once and the leading ten covering roughly 1.5%. CD4+ cell separation produced CD45RA+ naive and CD45RA-negative memory subsets. Sequenced sample: memory CD4+ T cells sorted from blood. Subset defined: CD45RA-negative fraction. The clonotype was recovered from a man aged 18-30 years in good health. The chain is built from TRBV7-8 and TRBJ2-5; 9 bases map to TRBD1. CDR3 in amino acids: CASSHERTGAASRRETQYF. In DNA form, the CDR3 reads TGTGCCAGCAGCCACGAGCGGACAGGGGCGGCTTCAAGGCGGGAGACCCAGTACTTC. The full variable domain, its missing parts supplied by reference TRBV7-8 and TRBJ2-5, is GAGVSQSPRYKVAKRGQDVALRCDPISGHVSLFWYQQALGQGPEFLTYFQNEAQLDKSGLPSDRFFAERPEGSVSTLKIQRTQQEDSAVYLCASSHERTGAASRRETQYFGPGTRLLVL.